This paragraph reports one T cell receptor (beta chain). Antigen: not known. Profiling relied on immunoSEQ multiplex PCR, and the TCRdb table lists in-frame clones only, not all of them. The sample holds roughly 150,000 clones, more than 70% seen once. The data derive from a study of T cell responses to AZD1222 COVID-19 vaccine. Study conclusions and caveats: Spike-wide coverage was observed for vaccine-associated CD4 TCRs, with dominant responses at 160-218 and 743-854. Seropositive status at baseline applied to only a handful of AZD1222 recipients. White British donors predominated, females outnumbered males, and clonal diversity was possibly underestimated. Following two doses of AZD1222, Spike-specific TCR breadth and depth rose.

The CDR3 consists of 15 residues. Per the germline V gene, CDR1 is PRHDT and CDR2 is FYEKMQ (reference sequence). V was shortened by 5 bases and J by 1 base, with 14 bases between the two germline ends. The rearrangement links TRBV13 to TRBJ1-2; TRBD1 is a possible D gene (6 bases). This receptor was taken from an adult in good health. This material consisted of peripheral blood, taken on day 0 of AZD1222 vaccination. The CDR3 region has the DNA TGTGCCAGCAGCACCGGACAGAACTTTAACTATGGCTACACCTTC. It specifies CASSTGQNFNYGYTF.